The 25 T cell receptor beta chains presented below share a single source sample, sequenced in a study of T-cell memory formation after mild COVID-19. TCRdb re-analysed the 5' RACE reads in MiXCR, keeping a single row per CDR3 protein. The sample records roughly 130,000 distinct CDR3 sequences, approximately 15% being singletons. The sequenced sample consisted of PBMCs or a T cell subset sorted from them (not recorded which). These receptors all come from an adult woman who had mild COVID-19 (a few samples of this study predate the infection). Cell type and time point are not known.

The chain's CDR3 is CASSLDRQGPQHF. In DNA form, the CDR3 reads TGTGCCAGCTCACTCGACAGGCAAGGGCCCCAGCATTTT. The V call is TRBV18, the J call TRBJ1-5; tentatively, D is TRBD1 (6 bases). The CDR3 contains 13 residues. The germline CDR1 and CDR2 sequences are KGHSH and LQKENI. Trimming left V 4 bases short and J 9 bases short, with 13 bases between.

This clonotype has only a few counts. The rearrangement links TRBV5-5 to TRBJ1-6, with D perhaps TRBD1 (5 bases). Trimming took off 4 bases at V and 8 bases at J, with 13 bases between the two ends. Germline CDR1 and CDR2: SGHKS and YYEKEE (reference sequence). The CDR3 contains 14 residues. CDR3 region: CASSPSGGDSPLHF. CDR3 nucleotides: TGTGCCAGCAGCCCCTCCGGGGGTGATTCACCCCTCCACTTT.

The chain recombines TRBV6-6 with TRBJ2-1; D is ambiguous. The CDR3 covers 16 residues. Between the trimmed V and J ends, which lost 2 bases and 0 bases, there was a span of 11 bases. Looked up from germline, CDR1 is MNHNY and CDR2 is SVGAGI (reference sequence). As DNA, the CDR3 is TGTGCCAGCAGTTACAACGTCATCGGCTCCTACAATGAGCAGTTCTTC. Translated: CASSYNVIGSYNEQFF.

The rearrangement links TRBV20-1 to TRBJ2-3; perhaps TRBD1 as D (5 bases). V lost 4 bases, J lost 4 bases, and 12 bases lay in between. Germline V gene sequence: CDR1 DFQATT, CDR2 SNEGSKA (reference sequence). The CDR3 length is 13 residues. In DNA, the CDR3 is TGCAGTGCTACAAATCGACAGCCAGATACGCAGTATTTT. Translating gives CSATNRQPDTQYF.

This chain connects TRBV24-1 to TRBJ1-2; 11 nucleotides align to TRBD1. Germline-derived CDR1 and CDR2 are KGHDR and SFDVKD. With 7 bases clipped from V and 6 bases from J, the junction kept 6 bases outside the gene matches. The CDR3 runs 14 residues. The CDR3 sequence is CATRTGTGGDGYTF. The CDR3 nucleotides are TGTGCCACCAGGACCGGGACAGGGGGAGATGGCTACACCTTC.

This clonotype was counted between two and nine times. The chain joins TRBV24-1 to TRBJ2-5, with D possibly matching TRBD2 (6 bases). The germline V and J ends were trimmed by 3 bases and 5 bases, with 12 bases remaining between them. The germline gives CDR1 KGHDR, CDR2 SFDVKD. The CDR3 consists of 14 residues. The CDR3 loop is CATSDRDWGETQYF. CDR3 DNA: TGTGCCACCAGTGATAGGGACTGGGGGGAGACCCAGTACTTC.

V gene TRBV4-1 combines with J gene TRBJ2-6; D is possibly TRBD1 (5 bases). The CDR3 runs 20 residues. Germline CDR1 and CDR2: MGHRA and YSYEKL. V was cut by 1 base and J by 0 bases, with 19 bases left in between. This CDR3 is CASSQAPLWGRSSGANVLTF. The CDR3 DNA reads as TGCGCCAGCAGCCAAGCCCCACTTTGGGGCAGATCCTCTGGGGCCAACGTCCTGACTTTC.

V usage is TRBV12-3 or TRBV12-4 and J usage is TRBJ2-7; 12 nucleotides agree with TRBD2. CDR3 size: 14 residues. With V trimmed by 6 bases and J by 6 bases, 6 bases remained unmatched. The DNA of the CDR3 is TGTGCCAGCAGCCTAGCGGGAGGGCCCTCCGAGCAGTACTTC. Protein sequence: CASSLAGGPSEQYF.

As concerns this clonotype: At one of its ends the junction is not consistent with the germline gene, which may arise from a read error. This rearrangement joins TRBV7-9 to TRBJ2-7, with D perhaps TRBD1 (6 bases). This CDR3 contains 12 residues. Germline V gene lookup returns CDR1 SEHNR and CDR2 FQNEAQ (reference sequence). CDR3 sequence: CASSGESADRDF. CDR3 sequence (DNA): TGTGCCAGCAGCGGTGAAAGTGCGGACAGAGACTTC.

The chain combines TRBV4-1 with TRBJ1-5; no clear D. The CDR3 runs 15 residues. Germline V gene sequence: CDR1 MGHRA, CDR2 YSYEKL. The V end lost 1 base, the J end lost 3 bases, and 10 bases lay between the germline ends. The chain's CDR3 is CASSQGTASNQPQHF. CDR3 in DNA: TGCGCCAGCAGCCAAGGGACGGCTTCCAATCAGCCCCAGCATTTT.

The rearrangement links TRBV3-2 to TRBJ2-7; the table calls TRBD1, which could not be checked here. TRBV3-2 is a documented pseudogene. The CDR3 runs 17 residues. DNA of the CDR3: TGTGCCAGCAGCCAAGATCCGGGACGGAGAAACACCTACGAGCAGTACTTC. This translates into CASSQDPGRRNTYEQYF.

This clonotype was picked up a small number of times. This chain uses TRBV3-1 with TRBJ2-1; the match to TRBD2 covers 8 bases. The CDR3 sequence is 15 residues long. Germline V gene sequence: CDR1 LGHDT, CDR2 YNNKEL (reference sequence). J was trimmed by 9 bases and V by 4 bases; bases with no gene match: 11. The CDR3 nucleotides read TGTGCCAGCAGCCCTACAGCGGGAGTTGAACTTGAGCAGTTCTTC. Translating it yields CASSPTAGVELEQFF.

This clonotype came up many times. The chain is built from TRBV2 and TRBJ2-6; D unclear. Germline CDR1 and CDR2: SNHLY and FYNNEI. The germline V and J ends were trimmed by 3 bases and 4 bases, with 4 bases remaining between them. The CDR3 totals 13 residues. The CDR3 DNA reads TGTGCCAGCAGTGAGGCGGGGGCCAACGTCCTGACTTTC. Translating gives CASSEAGANVLTF.

The chain links TRBV7-9 to TRBJ1-1; D unclear. CDR3 length: 14 amino acids. The ends were cut back, 1 base at V and 1 base at J, with 7 bases in the middle. Germline V gene sequence: CDR1 SEHNR, CDR2 FQNEAQ (reference sequence). In DNA, the CDR3 is TGTGCCAGCAGCTTAGGGGTTCAGAACACTGAAGCTTTCTTT. It specifies CASSLGVQNTEAFF.

This clonotype was detected a few times. The rearrangement joins TRBV7-2 to TRBJ2-2; no reliable D call. Germline V CDR1 and CDR2: SGHTA, FQGNSA. This CDR3 is 15 amino acids long. V was trimmed by 0 bases and J by 5 bases, leaving 10 bases between them. CDR3 residues: CASSLAGTRTGELFF. The DNA of the CDR3 is TGTGCCAGCAGCTTAGCAGGAACGAGGACCGGGGAGCTGTTTTTT.

This clonotype was seen more than once but under ten times. This rearrangement joins TRBV24-1 to TRBJ2-3; TRBD2 matches 8 bases. Per germline, CDR1 KGHDR and CDR2 SFDVKD. Trimming at V came to 2 bases and at J to 5 bases, leaving 8 bases not matched to a gene. The CDR3 totals 16 residues. The CDR3 here is CATSDSLAGYGDTQYF. CDR3 bases: TGTGCCACCAGTGATTCGCTAGCGGGTTATGGAGATACGCAGTATTTT.

The chain combines TRBV12-3 or TRBV12-4 with TRBJ2-5, with 7 bases lining up with TRBD2. This CDR3 region has 16 residues. V was pared by 6 bases and J by 2 bases, with 12 bases of the junction left unmatched. CDR3 coding DNA: TGTGCCAGCAGCTTGGCCGGGAGGCCCATGCAAGAGACCCAGTACTTC. Amino acid sequence: CASSLAGRPMQETQYF.

This clonotype has only one observation. The chain links TRBV3-1 to TRBJ1-1; 7 bases fit TRBD1. Germline trimming cut 2 bases from V and 5 bases from J; bases unmatched to any gene: 5. The CDR3 covers 14 residues. Germline V gives CDR1 LGHDT, CDR2 YNNKEL (reference sequence). The CDR3 sequence is CASSQRGRMTEAFF. The CDR3 nucleotides are TGTGCCAGCAGCCAAAGGGGGCGAATGACTGAAGCTTTCTTT.

This clonotype was seen only a few times. The chain has TRBV27 and TRBJ2-3; the D is unclear. CDR1 is MNHEY and CDR2 is SMNVEV in the germline V gene (reference sequence). Trimming shortened V by 6 bases and J by 0 bases, and 7 bases separated the two germline ends. This CDR3 contains 13 residues. This CDR3 is CASSSHSTDTQYF. The CDR3, as DNA: TGTGCCAGCAGCAGTCATAGCACAGATACGCAGTATTTT.

The sample holds a few counts of this clonotype. This chain's CDR3 is CSALRDSRLNTEAFF. Here the CDR3 DNA reads TGCAGTGCTCTCAGGGACAGTAGATTGAACACTGAAGCTTTCTTT. The gene calls are TRBV20-1 and TRBJ1-1, with TRBD1 matching 7 bases. The CDR3 extends over 15 amino acids. The germline CDR1 and CDR2 sequences are DFQATT and SNEGSKA (reference sequence). Losses at the gene ends were 5 bases for V and 0 bases for J; bases not matched to a gene: 9.

The rearrangement joins TRBV6-4 to TRBJ1-6; D gene uncertain. Trimming removed 4 bases from V and 0 bases from J, with 10 bases in between. This CDR3 is 16 amino acids long. Per the germline V gene, CDR1 is MRHNA and CDR2 is SNTAGT. For the CDR3, the DNA is TGTGCCAGCAGTGCGGAGTGGAGCTCCTATAATTCACCCCTCCACTTT. This sequence encodes CASSAEWSSYNSPLHF.

This clonotype was observed a handful of times. The chain couples TRBV11-2 to TRBJ2-7; D tentatively fits TRBD1 or TRBD2 (6 bases each). From germline, CDR1 is SGHAT and CDR2 FQNNGV. CDR3 size: 14 residues. Deletions cut 3 bases from V and 2 bases from J, with 11 bases between. CDR3 amino acids: CASSFGGPTYEQYF. In DNA, the CDR3 is TGTGCCAGCAGCTTTGGGGGGCCGACCTACGAGCAGTACTTC.

In its sample, this clonotype was seen a few times. This sequence joins TRBV9 and TRBJ2-4; 7 nucleotides match TRBD2. Trimming at V came to 0 bases and at J to 0 bases, leaving 18 bases not matched to a gene. Germline CDR1 is SGDLS and CDR2 is YYNGEE. The CDR3 is made up of 21 amino acids. The CDR3 loop reads CASSVAPHAGDGIGAKNIQYF. The CDR3 DNA follows: TGTGCCAGCAGCGTAGCACCTCATGCGGGAGACGGTATTGGAGCCAAAAACATTCAGTACTTC.

In this sample, this clonotype turned up a few times. The genes are TRBV7-2 and TRBJ2-2, with 13 nucleotides matching TRBD2. This CDR3 spans 17 amino acids. J was trimmed by 3 bases and V by 5 bases; bases with no gene match: 6. The germline gives CDR1 SGHTA, CDR2 FQGNSA. The CDR3: CASSKGLAGLDTGELFF. The CDR3 nucleotides are TGTGCCAGCAGCAAGGGACTAGCGGGACTGGACACCGGGGAGCTGTTTTTT. The full variable domain, with the rest looked up from reference TRBV7-2 and TRBJ2-2, is GAGVSQSPSNKVTEKGKDVELRCDPISGHTALYWYRQSLGQGLEFLIYFQGNSAPDKSGLPSDRFSAERTGGSVSTLTIQRTQQEDSAVYLCASSKGLAGLDTGELFFGEGSRLTVL.

This chain connects TRBV20-1 to TRBJ1-1, with D possibly being TRBD1 (5 bases). V lost 0 bases to trimming and J lost 8 bases, with 22 bases between them. Germline V CDR1 and CDR2: DFQATT, SNEGSKA (reference sequence). There are 16 residues in the CDR3. CDR3 coding DNA: TGCAGTGCTAGAGATCTGTTCGGGCAGGGAGTCTCCGAAGCTTTCTTT. Amino acids: CSARDLFGQGVSEAFF.